A selection of T cell receptor beta chains follows, all from one sample in a study of blood T cell repertoires in COVID-19. The method was immunoSEQ multiplex PCR; TCRdb's version includes in-frame clones alone and lacks a portion of them. Found here are 340,000 or so clones, 80% to 90% of them singletons; the top ten hold about 3%. Sequenced sample: peripheral blood. Receptor source: a man aged 30 to 39 with active or convalescent COVID-19. Each CDR3 is given without its conserved first and last residue.

TRBJ1-1 | TRBV24-1 | ATSDPDRKEAF
TRBJ1-4 | TRBV7-9 | ASSYEVAGEKLF
TRBJ2-4 | TRBV7-9 | ASSLADGSRFLAKNIQY
TRBJ1-1 | TRBV5-4 | ASSLGGGVGNTEAF
TRBJ2-7 | TRBV19 | ASSTTDLYEQY
TRBJ2-7 | TRBV30 | AWSVSIYYEQY
TRBJ1-2 | TRBV4-1 | ASSGRDLGHGYT
TRBJ1-1 | TRBV16 | ASSQWTLAGTEAF
TRBJ1-2 | TRBV3-1/TRBV3-2 | ASSQPDRVNGYT
TRBJ1-1 | TRBV6-5 | ASGRTGDYTEAF
TRBJ1-4 | TRBV19 | ADTRGQKNEKLF
TRBJ2-1 | TRBV7-8 | ASSLRGVELAGSFQPGSNEQF
TRBJ1-6 | TRBV9 | ASSVSGGSPLH
TRBJ1-3 | TRBV7-3 | ASSFRTGGISGNTIY
TRBJ1-1 | TRBV4-3 | ASSQGEDRGDGEAF
TRBJ2-1 | TRBV14 | AIPGRGHNEQF
TRBJ2-7 | TRBV6-6 | ASRREPREQY
TRBJ2-1 | TRBV27 | ASSLDRGHNEQF
TRBJ1-2 | TRBV6-5 | ASTFPRGLDGYT
TRBJ1-2 | TRBV7-6 | ASSLEAGGQTNYGYT